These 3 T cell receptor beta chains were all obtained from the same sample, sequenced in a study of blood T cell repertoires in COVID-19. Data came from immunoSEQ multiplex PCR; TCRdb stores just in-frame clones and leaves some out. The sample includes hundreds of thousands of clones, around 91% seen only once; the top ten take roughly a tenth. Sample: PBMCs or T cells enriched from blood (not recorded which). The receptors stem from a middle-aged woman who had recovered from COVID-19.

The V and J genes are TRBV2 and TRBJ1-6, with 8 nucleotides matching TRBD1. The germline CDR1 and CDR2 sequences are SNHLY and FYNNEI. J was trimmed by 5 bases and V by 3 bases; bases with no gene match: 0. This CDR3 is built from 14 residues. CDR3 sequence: CASSEDRDNSPLHF. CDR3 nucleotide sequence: TGTGCCAGCAGTGAGGACAGGGATAATTCACCCCTCCACTTT.

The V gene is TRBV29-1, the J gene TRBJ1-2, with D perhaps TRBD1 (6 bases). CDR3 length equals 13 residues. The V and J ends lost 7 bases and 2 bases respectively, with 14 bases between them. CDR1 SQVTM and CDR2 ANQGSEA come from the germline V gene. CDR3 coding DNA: TGCAGCGCCCAAGGGGGTTCGAACTATGGCTACACCTTC. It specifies CSAQGGSNYGYTF. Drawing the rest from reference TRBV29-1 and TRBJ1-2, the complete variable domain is SAVISQKPSRDICQRGTSLTIQCQVDSQVTMMFWYRQQPGQSLTLIATANQGSEATYESGFVIDKFPISRPNLTFSTLTVSNMSPEDSSIYLCSAQGGSNYGYTFGSGTRLTVV.

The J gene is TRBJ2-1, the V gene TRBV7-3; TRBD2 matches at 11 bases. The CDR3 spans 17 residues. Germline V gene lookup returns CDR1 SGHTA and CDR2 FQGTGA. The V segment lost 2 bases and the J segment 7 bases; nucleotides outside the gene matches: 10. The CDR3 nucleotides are TGTGCCAGCAGCTTACAGCCCCTAGCGGGGGGAATTAATGAGCAGTTCTTC. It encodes CASSLQPLAGGINEQFF.